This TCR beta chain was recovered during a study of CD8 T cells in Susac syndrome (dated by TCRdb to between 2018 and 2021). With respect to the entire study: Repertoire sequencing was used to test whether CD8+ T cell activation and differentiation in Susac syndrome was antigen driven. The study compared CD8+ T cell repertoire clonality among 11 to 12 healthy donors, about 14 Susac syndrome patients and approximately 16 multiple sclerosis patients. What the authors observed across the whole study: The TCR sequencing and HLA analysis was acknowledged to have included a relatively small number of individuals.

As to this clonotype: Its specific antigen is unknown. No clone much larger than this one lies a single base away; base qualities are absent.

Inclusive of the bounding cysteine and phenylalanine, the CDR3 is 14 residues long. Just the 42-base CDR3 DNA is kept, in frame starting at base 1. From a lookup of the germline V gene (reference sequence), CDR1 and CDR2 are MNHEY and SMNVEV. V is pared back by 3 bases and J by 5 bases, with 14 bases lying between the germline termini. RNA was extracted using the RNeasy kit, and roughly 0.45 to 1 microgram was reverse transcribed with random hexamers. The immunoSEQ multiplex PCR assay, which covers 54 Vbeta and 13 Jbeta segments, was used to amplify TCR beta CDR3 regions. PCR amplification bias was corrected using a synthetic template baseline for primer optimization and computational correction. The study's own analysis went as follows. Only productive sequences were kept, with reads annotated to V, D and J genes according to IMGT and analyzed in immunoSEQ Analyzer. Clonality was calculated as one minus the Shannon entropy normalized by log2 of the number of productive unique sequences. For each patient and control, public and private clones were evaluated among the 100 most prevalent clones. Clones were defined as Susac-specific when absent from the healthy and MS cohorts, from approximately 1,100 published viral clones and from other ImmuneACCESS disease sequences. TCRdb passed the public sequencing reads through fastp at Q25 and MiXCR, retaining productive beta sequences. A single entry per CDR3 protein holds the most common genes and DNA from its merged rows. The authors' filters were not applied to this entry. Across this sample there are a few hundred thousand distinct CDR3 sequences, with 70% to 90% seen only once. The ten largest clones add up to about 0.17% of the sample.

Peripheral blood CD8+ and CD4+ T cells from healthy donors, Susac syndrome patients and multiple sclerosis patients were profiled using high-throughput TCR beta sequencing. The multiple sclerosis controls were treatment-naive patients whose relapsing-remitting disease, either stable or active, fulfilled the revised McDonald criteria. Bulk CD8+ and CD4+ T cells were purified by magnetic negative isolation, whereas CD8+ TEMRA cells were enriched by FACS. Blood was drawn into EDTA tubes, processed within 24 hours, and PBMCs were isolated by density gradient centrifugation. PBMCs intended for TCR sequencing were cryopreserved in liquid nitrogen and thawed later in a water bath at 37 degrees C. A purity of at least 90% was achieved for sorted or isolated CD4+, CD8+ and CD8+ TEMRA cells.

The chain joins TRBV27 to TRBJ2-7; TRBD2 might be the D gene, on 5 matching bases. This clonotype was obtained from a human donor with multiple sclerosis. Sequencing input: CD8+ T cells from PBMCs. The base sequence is TGTGCCAGCAGTTTTACCGGGAAGATTCACGAGCAGTACTTC. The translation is CASSFTGKIHEQYF.